Listed below are T cell receptor beta chains from one sample, sequenced in a study of molecular identifiers for immune sequencing clone quantification. Using its own MiXCR run on the PCR reads, TCRdb lists one record per CDR3 protein. The sample has about half a million distinct CDR3 sequences; 20% to 25% are singletons. The sequenced material came from naive CD8+ T cells from blood, with Jurkat cell RNA spiked in. The source of these receptors is a human donor in good health. Some libraries in this study had Jurkat cell RNA spiked in. Both conserved end residues are part of each CDR3. A D gene is named only where the DNA matches it firmly. A clone size is listed for some rows: how often the clone was seen (once, few, many), or a class if it is expanded.

d_call	v_call	clone_size	j_call	cdr3_aa	cdr3_nt
-	TRBV7-9	few	TRBJ1-1	CASSFKGNTEAFF	TGTGCCAGCAGCTTTAAGGGGAACACTGAAGCTTTCTTT
-	TRBV11-2	-	TRBJ1-5	CASSPRRDAEESTLAEQPQHF	TGTGCCAGCAGCCCAAGACGGGACGCCGAGGAATCAACCTTGGCGGAGCAGCCCCAGCATTTT
-	TRBV12-3/TRBV12-4	many	TRBJ2-3	CASTADWRTDTQYF	TGTGCCAGCACCGCGGACTGGCGCACAGATACGCAGTATTTT
-	TRBV28	-	TRBJ2-5	CASSSMGVVETQYF	TGTGCCAGCAGTTCCATGGGGGTAGTAGAGACCCAGTACTTC
-	TRBV27	-	TRBJ2-2	CASSLSANTGELFF	TGTGCCAGCAGTTTATCAGCTAACACCGGGGAGCTGTTTTTT
-	TRBV12-3/TRBV12-4	-	TRBJ2-2	CASSTQHSEPHTGELFF	TGTGCCAGCAGTACCCAACACTCGGAGCCCCACACCGGGGAGCTGTTTTTT
TRBD2	TRBV30	many	TRBJ2-7	CAWGLAGVSEQYF	TGTGCCTGGGGGCTAGCGGGAGTCTCCGAGCAGTACTTC
-	TRBV6-6	many	TRBJ2-7	CASRSGYSYEQYF	TGTGCCAGCAGATCGGGGTATTCCTACGAGCAGTACTTC
-	TRBV19	few	TRBJ2-1	CASSFLGEQFF	TGTGCCAGTAGTTTTCTAGGTGAGCAGTTCTTC
-	TRBV4-2	many	TRBJ1-3	CASSQFISGVGGNTIYF	TGTGCCAGCAGCCAATTTATATCGGGGGTTGGTGGAAACACCATATATTTT
TRBD2	TRBV13	few	TRBJ2-1	CASSLGLATYNEQFF	TGTGCCAGCAGCTTAGGACTAGCGACCTACAATGAGCAGTTCTTC
-	TRBV12-3/TRBV12-4	few	TRBJ2-5	CASCRIRGPEEETQYF	TGTGCCAGCTGCCGAATTAGGGGCCCTGAGGAGGAGACCCAGTACTTC
-	TRBV20-1	few	TRBJ2-1	CSAQDGDYNEQFF	TGCAGTGCTCAGGACGGAGACTACAATGAGCAGTTCTTC
-	TRBV30	many	TRBJ1-5	CAWSVRDSNQPQHF	TGTGCCTGGAGTGTAAGAGATAGCAATCAGCCCCAGCATTTT
TRBD2	TRBV4-3	-	TRBJ2-1	CASSQDGSGSYNEQFF	TGCGCCAGCAGCCAAGATGGTAGCGGGAGCTACAATGAGCAGTTCTTC
TRBD2	TRBV4-1	few	TRBJ2-3	CASSQQREPSTDTQYF	TGCGCCAGCAGCCAACAGCGGGAACCTAGCACAGATACGCAGTATTTT
TRBD1	TRBV12-3/TRBV12-4	-	TRBJ2-2	CASRHGQGLAGELFF	TGTGCCAGCAGACACGGACAGGGATTGGCCGGGGAGCTGTTTTTT
-	TRBV5-1	many	TRBJ2-7	CASTPVDSGPAGEQYF	TGCGCCAGCACCCCGGTGGATAGCGGCCCCGCAGGGGAGCAGTACTTC
-	TRBV30	many	TRBJ2-7	CAWKLGPSIGVRDEQYF	TGTGCCTGGAAGCTGGGACCAAGTATCGGAGTTCGGGACGAGCAGTACTTC
TRBD2	TRBV19	-	TRBJ2-2	CASSILAGTSGSSDTGELFF	TGTGCCAGTAGTATTCTTGCCGGGACTAGCGGGAGTAGCGACACCGGGGAGCTGTTTTTT
TRBD1	TRBV4-1	-	TRBJ2-7	CASGTGQGAYEQYF	TGCGCCAGCGGGACGGGACAGGGAGCCTACGAGCAGTACTTC
TRBD2	TRBV7-9	few	TRBJ2-5	CAERGAPQETQYF	TGTGCCGAGCGGGGGGCGCCTCAGGAGACCCAGTACTTC
-	TRBV7-9	many	TRBJ2-7	CASSSGGGPAYEQYF	TGTGCCAGCAGCTCAGGGGGGGGACCAGCCTACGAGCAGTACTTC
TRBD2	TRBV4-1	few	TRBJ2-3	CASSHRSGTSGTDTQYF	TGCGCCAGCAGCCACAGATCCGGGACTAGCGGCACAGATACGCAGTATTTT
-	TRBV13	many	TRBJ2-1	CASSLGGRLYNEQFF	TGTGCCAGCAGCTTAGGGGGTAGACTTTACAATGAGCAGTTCTTC
TRBD1	TRBV11-2	-	TRBJ1-2	CASSSGEWARRGIPGYTF	TGTGCCAGCAGCTCCGGGGAGTGGGCTCGCAGGGGGATCCCTGGCTACACCTTC
TRBD1	TRBV19	few	TRBJ2-3	CASSIGGTAVGDTQYF	TGTGCCAGTAGTATAGGGGGGACAGCCGTAGGGGATACGCAGTATTTT
-	TRBV2	-	TRBJ2-7	CASSERDGAYEQCF	TGTGCCAGCAGTGAAAGGGACGGAGCCTACGAGCAGTGCTTC
-	TRBV3-1	-	TRBJ2-3	CASARFRGAGTDTQYF	TGTGCCAGCGCGCGATTTAGGGGTGCCGGCACAGATACGCAGTATTTT
-	TRBV3-1	many	TRBJ2-6	CASKGNLSSGANVLTF	TGTGCCAGCAAAGGAAACTTAAGCTCTGGGGCCAACGTCCTGACTTTC
TRBD2	TRBV30	-	TRBJ2-1	CAFQGAGDYNEQFF	TGTGCCTTCCAAGGGGCGGGGGACTACAATGAGCAGTTCTTC
TRBD1	TRBV13	many	TRBJ2-5	CASSLSGQGEETQYF	TGTGCCAGCAGCTTATCGGGACAGGGTGAAGAGACCCAGTACTTC
-	TRBV27	few	TRBJ2-5	CASSLGGGLRTQYF	TGTGCCAGCAGTTTAGGGGGAGGCCTGAGGACCCAGTACTTC
-	TRBV12-3/TRBV12-4	-	TRBJ1-1	CASSFSGMNAEAFF	TGTGCCAGCAGTTTTTCAGGGATGAACGCTGAAGCTTTCTTT
-	TRBV19	-	TRBJ2-7	CASSMGEAYEQYF	TGTGCCAGTAGTATGGGGGAGGCCTACGAGCAGTACTTC
-	TRBV19	-	TRBJ2-7	CASSIGTLPSYEQYF	TGTGCCAGTAGTATCGGGACTCTACCCTCCTACGAGCAGTACTTC
-	TRBV29-1	few	TRBJ1-3	CSVDRGRNTIYF	TGCAGCGTTGACAGGGGTCGAAACACCATATATTTT
-	TRBV7-9	once	TRBJ1-4	CASSSTLVTGHATNEKLFF	TGTGCCAGCAGCTCAACATTGGTTACAGGCCATGCAACTAATGAAAAACTGTTTTTT
-	TRBV19	few	TRBJ2-1	CASSIGPREYNGQFF	TGTGCCAGTAGTATCGGGCCCAGGGAATACAATGGGCAGTTCTTC
TRBD2	TRBV9	few	TRBJ2-2	CASGAGGGGELFF	TGTGCCAGCGGAGCGGGAGGAGGCGGGGAGCTGTTTTTT
TRBD1	TRBV19	-	TRBJ1-5	CASSITDRGNQPQHF	TGTGCCAGTAGTATTACGGACAGGGGAAATCAGCCCCAGCATTTT
-	TRBV20-1	many	TRBJ2-1	CSARGVFSFSNEQFF	TGCAGTGCTAGAGGGGTCTTCTCCTTCAGCAATGAGCAGTTCTTC
-	TRBV28	-	TRBJ2-7	CASREGVAEQYF	TGTGCCAGCAGGGAAGGGGTGGCCGAGCAGTACTTC
-	TRBV11-2	-	TRBJ1-4	CASSLDLGNSNEKLFF	TGTGCCAGCAGCTTAGATCTGGGGAACTCGAATGAAAAACTGTTTTTT
-	TRBV19	-	TRBJ1-1	CASSTPQGRAEAFF	TGTGCCAGTAGTACCCCGCAGGGTCGAGCTGAAGCTTTCTTT
-	TRBV27	-	TRBJ2-3	CASSFSLASTDTQYF	TGTGCCAGCAGTTTTTCTCTAGCGAGCACAGATACGCAGTATTTT
-	TRBV27	many	TRBJ1-1	CASSLSRYAEAFF	TGTGCCAGCAGTTTATCCCGCTACGCTGAAGCTTTCTTT
-	TRBV29-1	many	TRBJ2-2	CSVEDDSGELFF	TGCAGCGTTGAAGATGACTCCGGGGAGCTGTTTTTT
TRBD1	TRBV2	many	TRBJ2-6	CASSHRGSGANVLTF	TGTGCCAGCAGCCACAGGGGGTCTGGGGCCAACGTCCTGACTTTC
TRBD1	TRBV20-1	few	TRBJ2-7	CSARAGTGFVDEQYF	TGCAGTGCTAGAGCAGGGACAGGGTTTGTCGACGAGCAGTACTTC
-	TRBV7-9	many	TRBJ2-3	CASSLGASGFSTDTQYF	TGTGCCAGCAGCCTGGGGGCTAGCGGTTTTTCCACAGATACGCAGTATTTT
-	TRBV4-3	few	TRBJ1-3	CASSQDKWSSGNTIYF	TGCGCCAGCAGCCAAGATAAGTGGAGCTCTGGAAACACCATATATTTT
-	TRBV11-2	once	TRBJ2-3	CASSFLAEPLGRGVSTDTPYF	TGTGCCAGCAGCTTCCTAGCCGAACCATTAGGTAGAGGGGTTAGCACAGATACGCCGTATTTT